These T cell receptor beta chains were read from a single sample in a study of blood T cells in healthy people across ages. Each CDR3 protein is one row after TCRdb ran MiXCR on the 5' RACE reads. The sample has 1.5 million to 2 million distinct CDR3 sequences; around 50% are singletons. Sequencing was done on a sample of blood. The receptors were sampled from a woman in her thirties or forties in good health. Each CDR3 is given with its conserved first and last residue. A D gene is named only where the DNA matches it firmly. Expanded clones get a size class; other rows say once, few or many, or leave the size out.

. | 15 | TRBJ2-1 | . | TRBV19 | TGTGCCAGTAGTATCTTACGGGCACGTGGCAATGAGCAGTTCTTC | CASSILRARGNEQFF
few | 14 | TRBJ1-2 | TRBD1 | TRBV24-1 | TGTGCCACCAGTGATCCACAGGGGGCTGGGGGCTACACCTTC | CATSDPQGAGGYTF
few | 13 | TRBJ2-5 | . | TRBV20-1 | TGCAGAGTTAGGGGGGGAAAGAGAGAGACCCAGTACTTC | CRVRGGKRETQYF
. | 16 | TRBJ2-6 | TRBD1 | TRBV2 | TGTGCCAGCAGGGGACAGGTGATCTCTGGGGCCAACGTCCTGACTTTC | CASRGQVISGANVLTF
few | 14 | TRBJ2-7 | . | TRBV10-3 | TGTGCCATCAGAGGGTTAGCCGGCTACAATGAGCAGTACTTC | CAIRGLAGYNEQYF
. | 15 | TRBJ1-4 | TRBD1 | TRBV12-3/TRBV12-4 | TGTGCCAGCAGTTTAGAGACAGGGACTAATGAAAAACTGTTTTTT | CASSLETGTNEKLFF
few | 15 | TRBJ1-2 | . | TRBV28 | TGTGCCAGCAGTTCAGGAGGGCAAGCTAACTATGGCTACACCTTC | CASSSGGQANYGYTF
few | 15 | TRBJ1-2 | . | TRBV15 | TGTGCCACCAGCAGAGATAGAGTCGCTAACTATGGCTACACCTTC | CATSRDRVANYGYTF
. | 16 | TRBJ2-3 | . | TRBV3-1 | TGTGCCAGCAGCCGCCAGAGCGGCCTCAGCACAGATACGCAGTATTTT | CASSRQSGLSTDTQYF
. | 15 | TRBJ2-7 | TRBD1 | TRBV20-1 | TGCAGTGCTAGAGATCGGGCAGGGGGCAAATACGAGCAGTACTTC | CSARDRAGGKYEQYF
few | 12 | TRBJ2-5 | TRBD1 | TRBV2 | TGTGCCATCGTGGGGACAGCTGAGACCCAGTACTTC | CAIVGTAETQYF
few | 14 | TRBJ2-1 | TRBD2 | TRBV27 | TGTGCCAGCAGTTTAGTAGCGGGGGGGCAGGAGCAGTTCTTC | CASSLVAGGQEQFF
few | 18 | TRBJ1-2 | TRBD1 | TRBV7-9 | TGTGCCAGCAGTTTTGTGGGGGACAGGGGAAAGGGCGACTATGGCTACACCTTC | CASSFVGDRGKGDYGYTF
. | 16 | TRBJ2-7 | . | TRBV5-1 | TGCGCCAGCAGCCCCCGCGGTACCCCACTTTTCGTCGAGCAGTACTTC | CASSPRGTPLFVEQYF
. | 19 | TRBJ2-6 | TRBD2 | TRBV6-2/TRBV6-3 | TGTGCCAGCAGTTACACTAGCGGGGGAACTCTCTTTGGGGCCAACGTCCTGACTTTC | CASSYTSGGTLFGANVLTF
. | 15 | TRBJ1-2 | . | TRBV5-6 | TGTGCCAGCAGCGTATCAGGAGGGAAAGACTATGGCTACACCTTC | CASSVSGGKDYGYTF
. | 14 | TRBJ2-1 | TRBD1 | TRBV6-2/TRBV6-3 | TGTGCCAGCAGTTGGAGGACAGGGTACAATGAGCAGTTCTTC | CASSWRTGYNEQFF
few | 15 | TRBJ1-2 | TRBD1 | TRBV10-3 | TGTGCCATCGTGGGGACAGGGTCTACGAACTATGGCTACACCTTC | CAIVGTGSTNYGYTF
. | 16 | TRBJ1-2 | . | TRBV6-2/TRBV6-3 | TGTGCCAGTAGCAACAACGACAGGAGTACTAACTATGGCTACACCTTC | CASSNNDRSTNYGYTF
. | 13 | TRBJ1-2 | TRBD1 | TRBV29-1 | TGCAGCGTTCAAACAGGGGGCGACTATGGCTACACCTTC | CSVQTGGDYGYTF
. | 16 | TRBJ2-3 | TRBD2 | TRBV7-9 | TGTGCCAGCAGCCTCAGAGGTAGCGGGAGCACAGATACGCAGTATTTT | CASSLRGSGSTDTQYF
few | 15 | TRBJ2-1 | . | TRBV7-2 | TGTGCCAGCAGCTCCTCCAGAGTTGCCGGGGATGAGCAGTTCTTC | CASSSSRVAGDEQFF
. | 14 | TRBJ1-2 | . | TRBV20-1 | TGCAGTGCTAGAGTGGAGGGACGGATCTATGGCTACACCTTC | CSARVEGRIYGYTF
. | 15 | TRBJ2-7 | . | TRBV11-2 | TGTGCCAGCAGCTTAGGACGTGCAGGTGGCGACGAGCAGTACTTC | CASSLGRAGGDEQYF
. | 13 | TRBJ2-1 | . | TRBV7-3 | TGTGCCAGCAGCTCGCGACGTTACAGTGAGCAGTTCTTC | CASSSRRYSEQFF
few | 14 | TRBJ1-5 | TRBD1 | TRBV10-3 | TGTGCCACCCGGACAGGGGGCTTATACCAGCCCCAGCATTTT | CATRTGGLYQPQHF
few | 17 | TRBJ2-2 | TRBD1 | TRBV20-1 | TGCAGTGCTAGAGATATTAGTAACAGGGGGGACACCGGGGAGCTGTTTTTT | CSARDISNRGDTGELFF
once | 14 | TRBJ1-1 | TRBD1 | TRBV7-3 | TGTGCCAGCAGCTTAAGGCAGGGGGGCACTGAAGTTTTCTTT | CASSLRQGGTEVFF
few | 15 | TRBJ2-1 | . | TRBV24-1 | TGTGCCACCAGTGATTACACCCAGGGGGGCAATGAGCAGTTCTTC | CATSDYTQGGNEQFF
many | 12 | TRBJ2-7 | . | TRBV12-3/TRBV12-4 | TGTGCCAGCAGTCCCGCCGACCGCGAGCAGTACTTC | CASSPADREQYF
. | 13 | TRBJ2-7 | TRBD2 | TRBV15 | TGTGCCACCAGCAGCGGACTAGCCTCCGAGCAGTACTTC | CATSSGLASEQYF
once | 15 | TRBJ1-5 | . | TRBV2 | TGTGCCAGCAGTGTTAGCAGGGGATTGGATCAGCCCCAGCATTTT | CASSVSRGLDQPQHF
. | 14 | TRBJ2-3 | . | TRBV6-5 | TGTGCCAGCAGTACACGACTCACCACAGATACGCAGTATTTT | CASSTRLTTDTQYF
. | 16 | TRBJ1-4 | TRBD1 | TRBV20-1 | TGCAGTGCTACTGACAGGGGGCACACAACTAATGAAAAACTGTTTTTT | CSATDRGHTTNEKLFF
many | 15 | TRBJ2-7 | . | TRBV9 | TGTGCCAGCAGCGTCGGGACGGGTAGCTCCTACGAGCAGTACTTC | CASSVGTGSSYEQYF
. | 15 | TRBJ2-7 | TRBD2 | TRBV4-2 | TGTGCCAGCAGCCAAGCGGCGGGGGGGGCCTACGAGCAGTACTTC | CASSQAAGGAYEQYF
. | 17 | TRBJ1-2 | . | TRBV9 | TGTGCCAGCAGGGATCCTACCCTATCCGGGGGGAGCTATGGCTACACCTTC | CASRDPTLSGGSYGYTF
. | 12 | TRBJ2-5 | . | TRBV9 | TGTGCCAGCAGCGTAAACGAGGAGACCCAGTACTTC | CASSVNEETQYF
. | 16 | TRBJ1-5 | . | TRBV7-9 | TGTGCCAGCAGTAAAGCCGGGGGAACACGCAATCAGCCCCAGCATTTT | CASSKAGGTRNQPQHF
. | 14 | TRBJ1-1 | . | TRBV15 | TGTGCCACCTGCCGGGGCGGGGGGAACACTGAAGCTTTCTTT | CATCRGGGNTEAFF
. | 13 | TRBJ2-7 | TRBD1 | TRBV27 | TGTGCCAGCAGTATAGACAGGGGACACGAGCAGTACTTC | CASSIDRGHEQYF
. | 15 | TRBJ2-4 | . | TRBV7-9 | TGTGCCAGCAGCTTAGGAACGGTTGGGGGTGGCATTCAGTACTTC | CASSLGTVGGGIQYF
. | 15 | TRBJ2-5 | TRBD1 | TRBV6-2/TRBV6-3 | TGTGCCAGCAGTAACACAGGGGTTCACCAAGAGACCCAGTACTTC | CASSNTGVHQETQYF
few | 14 | TRBJ2-1 | . | TRBV15 | TGTGCCACCAGCAGAGTTGGCAGGGGCAATGAGCAGTTCTTC | CATSRVGRGNEQFF
. | 17 | TRBJ2-1 | . | TRBV7-9 | TGTGCCAGCAGCTTCTCCTCTTCAGGTAGCTCCTACAATGAGCAGTTCTTC | CASSFSSSGSSYNEQFF
few | 13 | TRBJ2-7 | . | TRBV7-6 | TGTGCCAGCAGTCGAAATGAGGGGGGCGAGCAGTACTTC | CASSRNEGGEQYF
few | 15 | TRBJ1-2 | . | TRBV6-6 | TGTGCCAGCGGACCCGGGGGACTTCCCCTCTATGGCTACACCTTC | CASGPGGLPLYGYTF
. | 18 | TRBJ2-6 | TRBD1 | TRBV7-2 | TGTGCCAGCAGCTTAGTGGCAGGGGGCGCTTCTGGGGCCAACGTCCTGACTTTC | CASSLVAGGASGANVLTF
. | 17 | TRBJ1-6 | . | TRBV6-5 | TGTGCCAGCAGTTACTCGACAAGGATTAAGGGTAATTCACCCCTCCACTTT | CASSYSTRIKGNSPLHF
. | 14 | TRBJ2-3 | . | TRBV6-2/TRBV6-3 | TGTGCCACCAACCGGGACCCTCGCACAGATACGCAGTATTTT | CATNRDPRTDTQYF
. | 15 | TRBJ2-5 | . | TRBV5-1 | TGCGCCAGCAGATCGTCGGGACACGACCAAGAGACCCAGTACTTC | CASRSSGHDQETQYF
. | 15 | TRBJ2-7 | . | TRBV7-6 | TGTGCCAGCAGCTTAGCGCCGGAGGGGTACAACGAGCAGTACTTC | CASSLAPEGYNEQYF
once | 18 | TRBJ2-3 | TRBD2 | TRBV4-2 | TGTGCCAGCAGCCAAGACCAGGCCGCGGGGGGAACCACAGATACGCAGTATTTT | CASSQDQAAGGTTDTQYF
. | 18 | TRBJ2-1 | . | TRBV28 | TGTGCCAGCAGTGTTCCCGCGAGGGGGAACTTTAAATACAATGAGCAGTTCTTC | CASSVPARGNFKYNEQFF
. | 17 | TRBJ1-6 | . | TRBV27 | TGTGCCAGCAGTTTGCTCCGCGCCCTCATGGATAATTCACCCCTCCACTTT | CASSLLRALMDNSPLHF
. | 15 | TRBJ1-5 | . | TRBV2 | TGTGCCAGCAGTGATGTGGGGGGTGGCAATCAGCCCCAGCATTTT | CASSDVGGGNQPQHF
. | 15 | TRBJ2-5 | TRBD1 | TRBV9 | TGTGCCAGCAGCGTCTCATTGGGACAGCAAGAGACCCAGTACTTC | CASSVSLGQQETQYF